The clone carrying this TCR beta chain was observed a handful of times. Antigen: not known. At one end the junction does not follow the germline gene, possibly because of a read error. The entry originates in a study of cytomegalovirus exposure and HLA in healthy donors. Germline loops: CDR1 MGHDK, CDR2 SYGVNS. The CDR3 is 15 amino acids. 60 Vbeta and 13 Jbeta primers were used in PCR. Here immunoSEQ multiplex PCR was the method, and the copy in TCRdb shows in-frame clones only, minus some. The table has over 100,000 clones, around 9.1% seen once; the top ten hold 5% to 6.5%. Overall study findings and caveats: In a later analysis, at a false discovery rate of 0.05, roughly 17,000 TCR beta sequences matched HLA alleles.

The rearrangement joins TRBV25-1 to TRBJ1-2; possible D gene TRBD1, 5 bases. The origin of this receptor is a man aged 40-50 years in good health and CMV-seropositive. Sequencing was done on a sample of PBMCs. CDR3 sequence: CAGSPRQSFDYGYTF. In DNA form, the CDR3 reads TGTGCCGGCAGTCCGCGACAGAGTTTCGACTATGGCTACACCTTC.